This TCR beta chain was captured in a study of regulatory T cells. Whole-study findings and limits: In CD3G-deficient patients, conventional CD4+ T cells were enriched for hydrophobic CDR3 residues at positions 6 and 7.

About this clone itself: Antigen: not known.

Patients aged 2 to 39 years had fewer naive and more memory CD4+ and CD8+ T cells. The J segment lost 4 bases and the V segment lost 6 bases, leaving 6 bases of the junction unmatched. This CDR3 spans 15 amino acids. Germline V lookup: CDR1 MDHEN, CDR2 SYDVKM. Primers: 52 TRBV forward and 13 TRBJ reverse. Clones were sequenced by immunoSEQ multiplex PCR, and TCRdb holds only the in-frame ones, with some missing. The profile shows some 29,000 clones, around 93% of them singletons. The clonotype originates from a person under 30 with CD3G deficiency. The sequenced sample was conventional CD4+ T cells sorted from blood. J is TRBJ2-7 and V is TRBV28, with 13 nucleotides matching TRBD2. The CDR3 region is CASSPGLAGSYEQYF. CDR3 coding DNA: TGTGCCAGCAGCCCGGGACTAGCGGGATCGTACGAGCAGTACTTC.